Listed below are T cell receptor beta chains from one sample, sequenced in a study of blood T cell repertoires in COVID-19. Measured with immunoSEQ multiplex PCR; TCRdb has only the in-frame clones, and not every one. The table records about 420,000 clones, roughly 90% of them present only once. Sample: peripheral blood. Source of these receptors: a man younger than 35 with COVID-19, enrolled during active disease. CDR3s include the opening cysteine and the closing phenylalanine or tryptophan. The order of the fields is D gene, V gene, J gene, clone size, CDR3 DNA, CDR3 protein. D genes are given only for firm matches. Clone size is stated in some rows and not others, as once, few, many or a class when expanded.

>-|TRBV19|TRBJ1-1|-
TGTGCCAGTAGAGAGACAGCGAACACTGAAGCTTTCTTT
CASRETANTEAFF
>TRBD2|TRBV4-1|TRBJ2-1|-
TGCGCCAGCAGCCTCCTCAGCGGGGTCTCCTACAATGAGCAGTTCTTC
CASSLLSGVSYNEQFF
>TRBD2|TRBV5-1|TRBJ2-7|-
TGCGCCAGCAGCCCGTTAGCGGGAGGGCCCCACGAGCAGTACTTC
CASSPLAGGPHEQYF
>-|TRBV19|TRBJ1-5|-
TGTGCCAGTAGTATAGAGTTGACAGTAGGTCAGCCCCAGCATTTT
CASSIELTVGQPQHF
>-|TRBV3-1/TRBV3-2|TRBJ2-6|-
TGTGCCAGCAGCAACCGGGACTCCACTCTCGGGGCCAACGTCCTGACTTTC
CASSNRDSTLGANVLTF
>-|TRBV7-8|TRBJ2-1|-
TGTGCCAGCAGCCCCTCAGCGTATGTCTACAATGAGCAGTTCTTC
CASSPSAYVYNEQFF
>TRBD2|TRBV6-5|TRBJ2-3|-
TGTGCCAGCAGGAGACGGGGGGGCGGGACAGATACGCAGTATTTT
CASRRRGGGTDTQYF
>-|TRBV3-1/TRBV3-2|TRBJ1-5|-
TGTGCCAGCAGCCAAGACCCCCAGGGGAATCAGCCCCAGCATTTT
CASSQDPQGNQPQHF
>-|TRBV3-1/TRBV3-2|TRBJ1-3|few
TGTGCCAGCAGCCAAGATGGCAGGGGTGTGGGAAACACCATATATTTT
CASSQDGRGVGNTIYF
>-|TRBV5-4|TRBJ1-2|-
TGTGCCAGCAGCTTGAAAATCAGTAACTATGGCTACACCTTC
CASSLKISNYGYTF
>TRBD2|TRBV19|TRBJ2-4|-
TGTGCCAGTAGGGGACTAGTTAACATTCAGTACTTC
CASRGLVNIQYF
>TRBD1|TRBV2|TRBJ1-4|-
TGTGCCAGCAGTGAGTCCGGGACAGGGAATGAAAAACTGTTTTTT
CASSESGTGNEKLFF
>TRBD2|TRBV7-8|TRBJ2-5|-
TGTGCCAGCGCCCTGCGTACTAGCGGGATAAAGACCCAGTACTTC
CASALRTSGIKTQYF
>TRBD1|TRBV2|TRBJ1-4|few
TGTGCCAGCATAGGGAGGACAGGGGATGAAAAACTGTTTTTT
CASIGRTGDEKLFF
>TRBD1|TRBV2|TRBJ2-7|-
TGTGCCAGCAGGATGGGACAGGGGTCCTACGAGCAGTACTTC
CASRMGQGSYEQYF
>TRBD1|TRBV6-5|TRBJ2-7|-
TGTGCCAGCAGTAACCGACAGGGCTCCCTCGAGCAGTACTTC
CASSNRQGSLEQYF
>-|TRBV15|TRBJ2-2|-
TGTGCCACCAGCAGAGCTATCGGGGAGCTGTTTTTT
CATSRAIGELFF
>-|TRBV24-1|TRBJ2-5|-
TGTGCCACCAGTGATAGAGGGGGGGACAGGAAAGAGACCCAGTACTTC
CATSDRGGDRKETQYF
>-|TRBV7-8|TRBJ2-7|-
TGTGCCAGCAGCTTAGTAGGCGGAGGGATATACGAGCAGTACTTC
CASSLVGGGIYEQYF
>TRBD1|TRBV2|TRBJ2-2|-
TGTGCCAGCAGGCAGACCGGGACAGGGGGCTCCGGGGAGCTGTTTTTT
CASRQTGTGGSGELFF
>-|TRBV18|TRBJ2-7|-
TGTGCCAGCTCACCAGAGACAAGGTTCTACGAGCAGTACTTC
CASSPETRFYEQYF
>TRBD2|TRBV6-6|TRBJ2-1|few
TGTGCCAGCAGCCCGGGGGGAACGTACAATGAGCAGTTCTTC
CASSPGGTYNEQFF
>-|TRBV24-1|TRBJ2-2|-
TGTGCCACCAGTGATACGGGGGGCCACACCGGGGAGCTGTTTTTT
CATSDTGGHTGELFF
>TRBD2|TRBV19|TRBJ2-7|-
TGTGCCAGTAGCCCCGGACTAGCGGGAGGGCCTATCTACGAGCAGTACTTC
CASSPGLAGGPIYEQYF
>TRBD1|TRBV19|TRBJ1-1|-
TGTGCCAGTAGTAACAGGGGGACTGAAGCTTTCTTT
CASSNRGTEAFF
>TRBD2|TRBV9|TRBJ2-2|-
TGTGCCAGCAGCGGCCGGACTAGCTCCGGGGAGCTGTTTTTT
CASSGRTSSGELFF
>TRBD2|TRBV9|TRBJ2-1|-
TGTGCCAGCAGCGTACAAGGACTAGCGGGAGAGTACAATGAGCAGTTCTTC
CASSVQGLAGEYNEQFF
>-|TRBV3-1/TRBV3-2|TRBJ2-7|-
TGTGCCAGCAGCCCCGGGACTGCACGACATGTGCAGTACTTC
CASSPGTARHVQYF
>TRBD1|TRBV7-9|TRBJ1-2|-
TGTGCCAGCAGCTATGGACAGGGGGCAGATGATGGCTACACCTTC
CASSYGQGADDGYTF
>-|TRBV5-1|TRBJ1-2|-
TGCGCCAGCAGCCCCCAGGTGGGGGAGGATGGCTACACCTTC
CASSPQVGEDGYTF
>TRBD1|TRBV5-6|TRBJ1-6|-
TGTGCCAGCAGCTTGGAACAGGGGAGGTCACCCCTCCACTTT
CASSLEQGRSPLHF
>TRBD1|TRBV6-5|TRBJ1-2|-
TGTGCCAGCAGTCCCTCTAGGACAGGGTCCTATGGCTACACCTTC
CASSPSRTGSYGYTF
>TRBD1|TRBV7-3|TRBJ2-2|-
TGTGCCAGCATAAAGACAGGGCCACTATATTCGAACACCGGGGAGCTGTTTTTT
CASIKTGPLYSNTGELFF
>-|TRBV12-3/TRBV12-4|TRBJ1-2|few
TGTGCCAGCAGTTTCTCCGGGAGCTATGGCTACACCTTC
CASSFSGSYGYTF
>-|TRBV4-1|TRBJ1-5|-
TGCGCCAGCAGCCAAGCAGTCGGGGATAGCAATCAGCCCCAGCATTTT
CASSQAVGDSNQPQHF
>-|TRBV18|TRBJ2-2|-
TGTGCCAGCTCGCCCAGGGGAACGAACACCGGGGAGCTGTTTTTT
CASSPRGTNTGELFF
>-|TRBV6-5|TRBJ2-7|-
TGTGCCAGCAGTTACTCGAACGGTGGCTACGAGCAGTACTTC
CASSYSNGGYEQYF
>-|TRBV27|TRBJ1-1|-
TGTGCCAGCAGTTACGGGTTCGAAGCTTTCTTT
CASSYGFEAFF